The clone carrying this TCR beta chain was detected only once. Its antigen remains unknown. An end of the junction differs from the germline gene, which may be a read error. These data belong to a study of tumor and adjacent non-tumor tissue in lung cancer. Study-level information: Patients comprised 12 adenocarcinoma, 2 squamous cell carcinoma and 1 small cell lung cancer. Each sample yielded around 4.2 million productive TCRbeta reads on average. The patients, approximately 9 men and 5 women, were about 31 to 76 with stage I to III disease. Study results and limitations: Normal lung showed higher cumulative top 100 clone frequency than tumor.

A modified ARM-PCR protocol with three rounds of nested PCR amplified TCRbeta. Via MiXCR, TCRdb re-called the multiplex PCR reads, giving one row per CDR3 protein. The sample comprises about 85,000 distinct CDR3 sequences, about 61% of which are singletons, and 15% rests with the top ten. The template was RNA from unsorted bulk tissue. The germline V gene encodes CDR1 MNHNS and CDR2 SASEGT. The CDR3 extends over 16 amino acids. The gene calls are TRBV6-1 and TRBJ2-7, with 7 bases identical to TRBD2. This TCR derives from an older man with non-small cell lung cancer. The sequenced sample was lung tumor tissue. CDR3 protein: CASSEEGGIGAYDQYF. The CDR3 DNA reads as TGTGCCAGCAGTGAGGAGGGAGGGATAGGGGCGTACGACCAGTACTTC.